This is a list of T cell receptor beta chains from one sample in a study of T-cell memory formation after mild COVID-19. TCRdb used MiXCR to reprocess the 5' RACE reads, holding one entry per CDR3 protein. The table records roughly 220,000 distinct CDR3 sequences, over 7.5% of them present only once. Material for sequencing was PBMCs or a T cell subset sorted from them (not recorded which). Every receptor here comes from a man between 18 and 35 years old who had mild COVID-19 (a few samples of this study predate the infection). Cell type and time point are not known. Each CDR3 is given with its conserved first and last residue. D genes are given only for firm matches. A clone size is listed for some rows: how often the clone was seen (once, few, many), or a class if it is expanded.

size,V,D,J,CDR3,DNA
-,TRBV3-1,-,TRBJ2-5,CASSQVGGGARGRTQYF,TGTGCCAGCAGCCAAGTCGGTGGGGGGGCCCGAGGACGGACCCAGTACTTC
few,TRBV12-3/TRBV12-4,-,TRBJ1-2,CASTLDMTYGYTF,TGTGCCAGCACTCTCGACATGACCTATGGCTACACCTTC
-,TRBV6-6,-,TRBJ2-5,CASSYIGESETQYF,TGTGCCAGCAGTTACATCGGTGAGAGTGAGACCCAGTACTTC
few,TRBV30,-,TRBJ2-4,CAWSVQDIQYF,TGTGCCTGGAGTGTACAGGACATTCAGTACTTC
-,TRBV28,TRBD1,TRBJ2-5,CASRQGGTQETQYF,TGTGCCAGTAGACAGGGGGGGACCCAAGAGACCCAGTACTTC
-,TRBV5-6,TRBD1,TRBJ2-7,CASSRQGPSYEQYF,TGTGCCAGCAGCCGACAGGGGCCGTCCTACGAGCAGTACTTC
few,TRBV5-5,-,TRBJ1-6,CASSPRGPGSSYNSPLHF,TGTGCCAGCAGCCCCCGGGGGCCCGGGAGCTCCTATAATTCACCCCTCCACTTT
many,TRBV7-2,TRBD1,TRBJ1-5,CASSIDRGNQPQHF,TGTGCCAGCAGTATCGACAGGGGCAATCAGCCCCAGCATTTT
-,TRBV7-9,TRBD1,TRBJ1-2,CASSPSGRGYGYTF,TGTGCCAGCAGCCCCTCGGGCAGGGGGTATGGCTACACCTTC
-,TRBV20-1,-,TRBJ2-5,CSAIDGPRETQYF,TGCAGTGCTATAGACGGTCCCAGGGAGACCCAGTACTTC
many,TRBV4-2,TRBD2,TRBJ2-1,CASSQERGGLSYNEQFF,TGTGCCAGCAGCCAGGAGCGGGGGGGCCTTTCCTACAATGAGCAGTTCTTC
few,TRBV15,TRBD2,TRBJ2-2,CATSWGGLTGELFF,TGTGCCACCAGCTGGGGGGGGTTAACCGGGGAGCTGTTTTTT
many,TRBV9,TRBD1,TRBJ1-4,CASSVAQGLGEKLFF,TGTGCCAGCAGCGTAGCACAGGGGCTCGGTGAAAAACTGTTTTTT
few,TRBV5-1,-,TRBJ2-5,CASSLGQPRETQYF,TGCGCCAGCAGCTTGGGGCAGCCTAGGGAGACCCAGTACTTC
many,TRBV6-2/TRBV6-3,TRBD1,TRBJ2-5,CASSPGTGNRETQYF,TGTGCCAGCAGTCCTGGGACAGGGAACCGGGAGACCCAGTACTTC
-,TRBV7-2,-,TRBJ2-1,CASSLSLAEQFF,TGTGCCAGCAGCTTATCGCTAGCGGAGCAGTTCTTC
many,TRBV11-2,-,TRBJ1-1,CASSLVGGHNTEAFF,TGTGCCAGCAGCTTAGTGGGGGGGCATAACACTGAAGCTTTCTTT
many,TRBV2,-,TRBJ1-4,CASSDPLWFRTNEKLFF,TGTGCCAGCAGTGATCCCCTGTGGTTCCGAACTAATGAAAAACTGTTTTTT
few,TRBV3-1,TRBD2,TRBJ2-4,CASSQEGGAPSGENIQYF,TGTGCCAGCAGCCAAGAAGGAGGCGCCCCTAGCGGGGAAAACATTCAGTACTTC
few,TRBV14,-,TRBJ2-3,CASSPPGTHGADTQYF,TGTGCCAGCAGCCCTCCCGGGACCCACGGTGCAGATACGCAGTATTTT
-,TRBV7-2,-,TRBJ2-5,CASSLAQGWVAETQYF,TGTGCCAGCAGTCTGGCGCAGGGGTGGGTAGCAGAGACCCAGTACTTC
many,TRBV7-9,-,TRBJ1-6,CASSRDGQPLHF,TGTGCCAGCAGCCGAGACGGACAACCCCTCCACTTT